The rows below give T cell receptor beta chains drawn from one sample of a study of blood T cell repertoires in COVID-19. Data came from immunoSEQ multiplex PCR; TCRdb stores just in-frame clones and leaves some out. Of about 180,000 clones in the sample, approximately 89% are singletons; the top ten hold under 4.5%. The sample comprised peripheral blood. The source is a woman in her twenties or thirties with acute or convalescent COVID-19. Both conserved end residues are part of each CDR3. Fields, in order: clone size, J gene, V gene, D gene, CDR3 DNA, CDR3 protein. D genes are given only for firm matches. Only some rows state a clone size, as once, few, many or a class for expanded clones.

.	TRBJ2-1	TRBV7-2	.	TGTGCCAGCAGCTTATTGGCGGGACTGGTCCACAATGAGCAGTTCTTC	CASSLLAGLVHNEQFF
.	TRBJ2-7	TRBV11-3	TRBD2	TGTGCCAGCAGACCTAGCGGAACTTACGAGCAGTACTTC	CASRPSGTYEQYF
.	TRBJ2-7	TRBV7-9	.	TGTGCCAGCAGCTTAGCAGGAGGCGGCGCCGAGCAGTACTTC	CASSLAGGGAEQYF
.	TRBJ1-1	TRBV5-1	TRBD1	TGCGCCAGCAGCACGTGGACAGGGATTCCTACTGAAGCTTTCTTT	CASSTWTGIPTEAFF
.	TRBJ2-7	TRBV6-5	TRBD1	TGTGCCAGCAGTTACTCGGGACAGGGTCGGGTTTACTTC	CASSYSGQGRVYF
.	TRBJ2-3	TRBV6-2/TRBV6-3	.	TGTGCCAGCAGTTACCTGGATACGCAGTATTTT	CASSYLDTQYF
.	TRBJ2-1	TRBV15	.	TGTGCCACCAGCAGAGATAAGGCGGTAGTAAATGAGCAGTTCTTC	CATSRDKAVVNEQFF
.	TRBJ2-2	TRBV2	.	TGTGCCAGCAAAGAAACCGGGACACCGAACACCGGGGAGCTGTTTTTT	CASKETGTPNTGELFF
.	TRBJ2-4	TRBV7-2	.	TGTGCCAGCAGCTTCGCAGGCGAAAACATTCAGTACTTC	CASSFAGENIQYF
few	TRBJ1-5	TRBV13	.	TGTGCCAGCAGCTTAGAGGGGGGGGCCCAGCATTTT	CASSLEGGAQHF
.	TRBJ1-1	TRBV29-1	.	TGCAGCGTCTCATCCGGGTCTGAAGCTTTCTTT	CSVSSGSEAFF
few	TRBJ1-2	TRBV6-5	.	TGTGCCAGCAACCTCCGGGACATTTATGGCTACACCTTC	CASNLRDIYGYTF
.	TRBJ2-7	TRBV28	.	TGTGCCAGCACGTCCGGACACATTTACGAGCAGTACTTC	CASTSGHIYEQYF
.	TRBJ1-4	TRBV30	.	TGTGCCTCCCAAGGGGGGGCTGTTTCTGAAAAACTGTTTTTT	CASQGGAVSEKLFF
.	TRBJ2-2	TRBV2	TRBD2	TGTGCCGGGGGACTAGCGCGGGCCGGGGAGCTGTTTTTT	CAGGLARAGELFF
once	TRBJ2-7	TRBV6-6	.	TGTGCCAGCAGTTACCCCTACCCCGCCGAGCAGTACTTC	CASSYPYPAEQYF
.	TRBJ2-3	TRBV7-8	.	TGTGCCAGCAGCCCAAACCCTCCGCGGACGCAGTATTTT	CASSPNPPRTQYF
.	TRBJ1-1	TRBV2	.	TGTGCCACCGCCCCGCCGTACCCGGACAGCTTTGAAGCTTTCTTT	CATAPPYPDSFEAFF
.	TRBJ1-2	TRBV2	TRBD1	TGTGCCAGCAGTGTAATCCGGGACAGGGTTGGCTACACCTTC	CASSVIRDRVGYTF